Given below is one T cell receptor beta chain in context. Researchers divided each subset's genomic DNA evenly across several immunoSEQ plates. Researchers sequenced unsorted PBMC DNA using ten immunoSEQ deep assay plates. As originally analysed: ImmunoSEQ sequences covered only the junction and lacked quality scores; filtering therefore differed. TCRdb's table, derived via immunoSEQ multiplex PCR, lists solely in-frame clones and lacks some. V and J calls and clone size are as listed in that table; D and trimming were resolved from the DNA. Of about 490,000 clones in the sample, 60% to 85% were seen once. This sample is drawn from a study of shared clonotypes between healthy human individuals. The unsorted samples took approximately 98 million PBMCs to get genomic DNA. Sequenced input: PBMCs. This receptor was identified in a woman between 40 and 50 years old in good health. Some clones in this sample may be carry-over from other donors' samples.

The CDR3 coding sequence is TGTGCCAGCAGCTTAGGGGGAAGGGGTGAAAACATTCAGTACTTC. It codes for CASSLGGRGENIQYF. The chain has TRBV7-2 and TRBJ2-4; D may be TRBD1 (5 bases). Germline V gene data show CDR1 as SGHTA and CDR2 as FQGNSA. Trimming pared 1 base from V and 5 bases from J, leaving 12 bases between. The CDR3 extends over 15 amino acids.